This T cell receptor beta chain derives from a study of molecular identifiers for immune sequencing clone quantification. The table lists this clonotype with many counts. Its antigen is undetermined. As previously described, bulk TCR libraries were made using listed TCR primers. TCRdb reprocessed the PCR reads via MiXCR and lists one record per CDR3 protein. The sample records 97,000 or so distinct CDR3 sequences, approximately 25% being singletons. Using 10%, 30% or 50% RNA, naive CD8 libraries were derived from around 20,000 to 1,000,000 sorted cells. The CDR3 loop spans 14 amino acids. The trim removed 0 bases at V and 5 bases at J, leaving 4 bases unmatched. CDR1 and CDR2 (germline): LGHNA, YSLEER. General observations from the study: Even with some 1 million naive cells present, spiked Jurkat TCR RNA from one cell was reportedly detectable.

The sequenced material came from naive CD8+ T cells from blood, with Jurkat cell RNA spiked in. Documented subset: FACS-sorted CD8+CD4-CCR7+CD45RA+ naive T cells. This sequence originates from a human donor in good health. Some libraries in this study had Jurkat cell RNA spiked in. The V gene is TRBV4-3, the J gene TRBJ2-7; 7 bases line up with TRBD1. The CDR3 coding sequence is TGCGCCAGCAGCCAAGAAGGGGGCTTCGACGAGCAGTACTTC. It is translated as CASSQEGGFDEQYF.